This T cell receptor beta chain was identified during a study of identifying expanded T cells in peripheral blood. Study-wide points: Over about two and four weeks, about 17 and 20 clones changed, versus 1.2 between replicates.

A word on this clone: What it binds is unknown.

The germline V gene has CDR1 SGHNT and CDR2 YYREEE (reference sequence). V shed 2 bases and J shed 7 bases, with 8 bases lying between them. CDR3 size: 12 residues. Generated by immunoSEQ multiplex PCR, the TCRdb table keeps only in-frame clones and is missing some. This table has some 81,000 clones, approximately 84% appearing once. This receptor was identified in a person aged 18 to 75 in good health. This chain links TRBV5-4 with TRBJ2-3; D possibly corresponds to TRBD2 (5 bases). Sequencing was done on a sample of blood. In DNA, the CDR3 is TGTGCCAGCAGCTTTGGACTGAATACGCAGTATTTT. Protein sequence: CASSFGLNTQYF.